Following are 27 T cell receptor beta chains from one sample sequenced in a study of T cell responses to AZD1222 COVID-19 vaccine. Produced via immunoSEQ multiplex PCR; TCRdb's table is partial and in-frame only. Altogether roughly 120,000 clones are present, roughly 87% being singletons, with the ten largest covering approximately 2.5%. The source material was peripheral blood, sampled 28 days after the second AZD1222 dose. The source is an adult who received the AZD1222 COVID-19 vaccine.

The rearrangement links TRBV2 to TRBJ1-2, with D possibly TRBD1 on 6 matching bases. The V end lost 5 bases, the J end lost 4 bases, and 14 bases lay between the germline ends. From germline, CDR1 is SNHLY and CDR2 FYNNEI. The CDR3 sequence is 14 residues long. The CDR3 protein is CASSSQGGSYGYTF. DNA for the CDR3: TGTGCCAGCAGTTCCCAAGGGGGGTCCTATGGCTACACCTTC.

This clone was detected a few times. J is TRBJ1-6 and V is TRBV7-9; tentative D call: TRBD1 (6 bases). V lost 8 bases and J 6 bases, leaving 20 bases between the germline ends. The CDR3 covers 16 residues. Germline V gene data show CDR1 as SEHNR and CDR2 as FQNEAQ (reference sequence). The CDR3 bases are TGTGCCAGCTCGAAGGGACACGTCCGGGTTAATTCACCCCTCCACTTT. Its protein is CASSKGHVRVNSPLHF.

The chain carries TRBV6-2 or TRBV6-3 and TRBJ2-1, with TRBD1 as a possible D gene (5 bases). The CDR3 length is 15 residues. In germline, CDR1 is MNHEY, CDR2 SVGEGT. V was trimmed by 2 bases and J by 7 bases, leaving 15 bases between them. The CDR3: CASSYGLQGRNEQFF. For the CDR3, the DNA is TGTGCCAGCAGTTACGGTCTTCAGGGAAGAAATGAGCAGTTCTTC.

The gene calls are TRBV29-1 and TRBJ1-2; 8 bases are shared with TRBD1. Losses at the gene ends were 5 bases for V and 8 bases for J; bases not matched to a gene: 4. The CDR3 has 11 amino acids. Per the germline V gene, CDR1 is SQVTM and CDR2 is ANQGSEA. The CDR3 DNA sequence: TGCAGCGTTCTGACAGGGGAAGGCTACACCTTC. Translation: CSVLTGEGYTF.

This chain connects TRBV24-1 to TRBJ2-3; D gene unclear. Germline V gives CDR1 KGHDR, CDR2 SFDVKD. V was clipped by 2 bases and J by 2 bases, with 16 bases between them. The CDR3 covers 17 residues. In DNA form, the CDR3 reads TGTGCCACCAGTGATTCTAGGCTACCTTTACCCACAGATACGCAGTATTTT. Amino acid sequence: CATSDSRLPLPTDTQYF.

The J gene is TRBJ1-6, the V gene TRBV19, with no clear D. The CDR3 covers 14 residues. CDR1 is LNHDA, CDR2 SQIVND, per germline (reference sequence). Between the trimmed V and J ends, which lost 8 bases and 0 bases, there was a span of 8 bases. This CDR3 is CASRRGSYNSPLHF. DNA of the CDR3: TGTGCCAGTCGTCGAGGCTCCTATAATTCACCCCTCCACTTT.

This clone has only a few counts. The chain recombines TRBV3-1 (or the pseudogene TRBV3-2) with TRBJ1-2, with D tentatively TRBD1 (5 bases). The CDR3 is 14 residues long. Trimming took off 1 base at V and 7 bases at J, with 13 bases between the two ends. Germline V CDR1 and CDR2: LGHDT, YNNKEL (reference sequence). CDR3 coding DNA: TGTGCCAGCAGCCAAGTTGCCAGGGAAGGTGGCTACACCTTC. It codes for CASSQVAREGGYTF.

The V gene is TRBV7-2, the J gene TRBJ2-7; 9 bases are a match to TRBD1. Losses at the gene ends were 2 bases for V and 0 bases for J; bases not matched to a gene: 5. The CDR3 totals 16 residues. Germline V gene sequence: CDR1 SGHTA, CDR2 FQGNSA. The CDR3 loop reads CASSLQTGGISYEQYF. The CDR3 nucleotides are TGTGCCAGCAGCTTACAGACAGGGGGGATCTCCTACGAGCAGTACTTC. Full variable domain (outside the CDR3, taken from reference TRBV7-2 and TRBJ2-7): GAGVSQSPSNKVTEKGKDVELRCDPISGHTALYWYRQSLGQGLEFLIYFQGNSAPDKSGLPSDRFSAERTGGSVSTLTIQRTQQEDSAVYLCASSLQTGGISYEQYFGPGTRLTVT.

This sequence joins TRBV2 and TRBJ2-1; D call uncertain. CDR1 and CDR2 from the germline V gene are SNHLY and FYNNEI. This CDR3 comprises 16 residues. V lost 0 bases to trimming and J lost 5 bases, with 14 bases between them. The CDR3 reads CASSEARILTDNEQFF. CDR3 DNA sequence: TGTGCCAGCAGTGAAGCACGGATACTCACAGACAATGAGCAGTTCTTC.

This chain uses TRBV3-1 (or the pseudogene TRBV3-2) with TRBJ1-1; no clear D. The length of the CDR3 is 12 residues. From germline, CDR1 is LGHDT and CDR2 YNNKEL (reference sequence). The germline V and J ends were trimmed by 6 bases and 8 bases, with 13 bases remaining between them. The CDR3, as DNA: TGTGCCAGCAGGGACGGCAGCGGAGAAGCTTTCTTT. This gives the protein CASRDGSGEAFF.

This sequence joins TRBV3-1 (or the pseudogene TRBV3-2) and TRBJ1-3; maybe TRBD1 (5 bases). Trimming left V 1 base short and J 4 bases short, with 8 bases between. The CDR3 loop spans 14 amino acids. Germline assignment: CDR1 LGHDT and CDR2 YNNKEL (reference sequence). This CDR3 is CASSQAGFGNTIYF. In DNA form, the CDR3 reads TGTGCCAGCAGCCAAGCAGGGTTCGGAAACACCATATATTTT.

The J gene is TRBJ1-6, the V gene TRBV10-3; no clear D. V dropped 0 bases and J dropped 10 bases, with 10 bases sitting between them. Germline CDR1 ENHRY, CDR2 SYGVKD. There are 14 residues in the CDR3. The CDR3, as DNA: TGTGCCATCAGTGAGTCTGCCCCTGAATCACCCCTCCACTTT. This translates into CAISESAPESPLHF.

Only one count was recorded for this clone. The genes are TRBV5-1 and TRBJ2-3; 7 nucleotides agree with TRBD2. The ends lost 2 bases at V and 3 bases at J; junction bases unmatched: 6. Germline CDR1 SGHRS, CDR2 YFSETQ. The CDR3 totals 15 residues. Here the CDR3 DNA reads TGCGCCAGCAGCTTACAAGCGGGGATAACAGATACGCAGTATTTT. Translating it yields CASSLQAGITDTQYF.

This chain joins TRBV6-5 and TRBJ1-5; D perhaps matches TRBD1 (5 bases). The CDR3 is made up of 15 amino acids. V lost 7 bases, J lost 2 bases, and 15 bases lay in between. Germline V gives CDR1 MNHEY, CDR2 SVGAGI. CDR3 sequence: CASTKELGGNQPQHF. The CDR3 bases are TGTGCCAGCACCAAAGAATTGGGGGGCAATCAGCCCCAGCATTTT.

The chain couples TRBV28 to TRBJ2-5, with 9 bases fitting TRBD1. CDR3 size: 14 residues. Per germline, CDR1 MDHEN and CDR2 SYDVKM. Unmatched junction bases numbered 9, after V lost 8 bases and J lost 5 bases. CDR3: CASRTGTGMETQYF. The CDR3 nucleotides are TGTGCCAGCCGGACCGGGACAGGGATGGAGACCCAGTACTTC.

This clone has more than one count but fewer than ten. The V gene is TRBV5-1, the J gene TRBJ1-1, with D perhaps matching TRBD1 (5 bases). Per germline, CDR1 SGHRS and CDR2 YFSETQ. V lost 3 bases and J lost 4, with 19 bases in between. This CDR3 has 16 residues. CDR3 DNA sequence: TGCGCCAGCAGCTCGGGGCTTTGGGAGGGAGGCACTGAAGCTTTCTTT. The encoded protein is CASSSGLWEGGTEAFF.

The V call is TRBV19, the J call TRBJ1-3; D call uncertain. There are 13 residues in the CDR3. Germline V gene data show CDR1 as LNHDA and CDR2 as SQIVND (reference sequence). Trimming took off 10 bases at V and 0 bases at J, with 10 bases between the two ends. CDR3 nucleotide sequence: TGTGCCACCCAATATCTCTCTGGAAACACCATATATTTT. This encodes CATQYLSGNTIYF.

The chain links TRBV6-1 to TRBJ2-5; the D gene could be TRBD1 or TRBD2 (7 bases each). V lost 1 base and J lost 5, with 14 bases in between. The germline V gene encodes CDR1 MNHNS and CDR2 SASEGT. The length of the CDR3 is 15 residues. Written as DNA, the CDR3 is TGTGCCAGCAGTGAAGGGGGGGGACAGCTGGAGACCCAGTACTTC. Protein sequence: CASSEGGGQLETQYF.

J is TRBJ1-5 and V is TRBV2; D is ambiguous. The CDR3 consists of 15 residues. Germline V gene lookup returns CDR1 SNHLY and CDR2 FYNNEI. V shed 7 bases and J shed 4 bases, with 17 bases lying between them. CDR3 loop: CASNREGGINQPQHF. The DNA for the CDR3 is TGTGCCAGCAACCGCGAAGGAGGGATAAATCAGCCCCAGCATTTT. The full variable domain, its missing parts supplied by reference TRBV2 and TRBJ1-5, is EPEVTQTPSHQVTQMGQEVILRCVPISNHLYFYWYRQILGQKVEFLVSFYNNEISEKSEIFDDQFSVERPDGSNFTLKIRSTKLEDSAMYFCASNREGGINQPQHFGDGTRLSIL.

The chain joins TRBV6-5 to TRBJ2-1; D is perhaps TRBD2 (5 bases). V shed 6 bases and J shed 10 bases, with 16 bases lying between them. The CDR3 runs to 13 residues. CDR1 MNHEY and CDR2 SVGAGI come from the germline V gene. This CDR3 reads CASRGAGNREQFF. The CDR3 DNA reads TGTGCCAGCAGGGGTGCCGGGAATCGCGAGCAGTTCTTC.

The chain is built from TRBV6-2 or TRBV6-3 and TRBJ1-3, with D tentatively TRBD1 (5 bases). Germline CDR1 reads MNHEY; CDR2 reads SVGEGT. The V gene lost 2 bases and the J gene lost 0 bases, with 11 bases spanning the gap. The CDR3 length is 16 residues. CDR3 region: CASSYPTGTSGNTIYF. The CDR3 DNA reads TGTGCCAGCAGTTACCCGACCGGGACCTCTGGAAACACCATATATTTT.

This clone is a singleton in its sample. V gene TRBV11-3 combines with J gene TRBJ2-2; D might be TRBD1 (6 bases). CDR1 is SGHNT and CDR2 is YENEEA in the germline V gene. V was cut by 3 bases and J by 6 bases, with 8 bases left in between. There are 13 residues in the CDR3. The CDR3 DNA follows: TGTGCCAGCAGCTTTGGGACACCCGGGGAGCTGTTTTTT. This encodes CASSFGTPGELFF.

The chain recombines TRBV19 with TRBJ1-2, with D possibly being TRBD1 (5 bases). Germline CDR1 LNHDA, CDR2 SQIVND (reference sequence). V dropped 7 bases and J dropped 3 bases, with 18 bases sitting between them. This CDR3 is 15 amino acids long. CDR3 residues: CASISSGRGDYGYTF. In DNA form, the CDR3 reads TGTGCCAGTATTTCTTCGGGACGGGGGGACTATGGCTACACCTTC.

The chain carries TRBV18 and TRBJ1-1; TRBD1 aligns across 11 bases. V trimming: 3 bases; J trimming: 4 bases; junction bases outside the gene matches: 10. CDR3 length: 17 amino acids. The germline CDR1 and CDR2 sequences are KGHSH and LQKENI. The CDR3 here is CASSPRDRGVWITEAFF. CDR3 bases: TGTGCCAGCTCACCTAGGGACAGGGGGGTTTGGATCACTGAAGCTTTCTTT. The full variable domain, in which reference TRBV18 and TRBJ1-1 provide the parts outside the CDR3, is NAGVMQNPRHLVRRRGQEARLRCSPMKGHSHVYWYRQLPEEGLKFMVYLQKENIIDESGMPKERFSAEFPKEGPSILRIQQVVRGDSAAYFCASSPRDRGVWITEAFFGQGTRLTVV.

This clone has only one observation. The V call is TRBV7-9, the J call TRBJ1-1; possible D gene TRBD1, 5 bases. The V and J ends lost 2 bases and 4 bases respectively, with 20 bases between them. CDR1 and CDR2 (germline): SEHNR, FQNEAQ (reference sequence). The CDR3 consists of 17 residues. The CDR3 DNA sequence: TGTGCCAGCAGCTTATTCACAGGAGGGGTCCGGATCACTGAAGCTTTCTTT. It is translated as CASSLFTGGVRITEAFF.

The chain is built from TRBV6-5 and TRBJ1-1; the D is unclear. V was pared by 7 bases and J by 1 base, with 4 bases between. CDR3 length equals 11 residues. The germline V gene has CDR1 MNHEY and CDR2 SVGAGI. The CDR3 reads CASTKNTEAFF. CDR3 bases: TGTGCCAGCACTAAGAACACTGAAGCTTTCTTT.

The genes are TRBV5-1 and TRBJ2-3; TRBD2 aligns across 7 bases. V trimming: 4 bases; J trimming: 4 bases; junction bases outside the gene matches: 3. Germline V CDR1 and CDR2: SGHRS, YFSETQ. This CDR3 is built from 13 residues. The CDR3 sequence is CASSVTSPDTQYF. Written as DNA, the CDR3 is TGCGCCAGCAGCGTGACTAGCCCAGATACGCAGTATTTT.